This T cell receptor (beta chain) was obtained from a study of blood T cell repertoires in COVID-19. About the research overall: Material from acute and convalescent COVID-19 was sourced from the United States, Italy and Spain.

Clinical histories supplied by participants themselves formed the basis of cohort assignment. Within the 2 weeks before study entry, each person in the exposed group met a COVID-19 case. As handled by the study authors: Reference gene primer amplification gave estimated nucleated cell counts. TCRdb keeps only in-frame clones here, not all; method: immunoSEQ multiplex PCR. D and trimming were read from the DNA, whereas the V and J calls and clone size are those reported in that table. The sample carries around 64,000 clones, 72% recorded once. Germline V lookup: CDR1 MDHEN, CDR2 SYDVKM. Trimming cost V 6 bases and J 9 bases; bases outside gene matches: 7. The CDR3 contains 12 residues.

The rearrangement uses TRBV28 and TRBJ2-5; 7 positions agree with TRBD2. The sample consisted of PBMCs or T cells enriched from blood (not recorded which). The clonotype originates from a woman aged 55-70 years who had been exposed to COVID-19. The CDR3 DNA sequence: TGTGCCAGCAGCTTAGCGGGTACCGCCCAGTACTTC. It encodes CASSLAGTAQYF.